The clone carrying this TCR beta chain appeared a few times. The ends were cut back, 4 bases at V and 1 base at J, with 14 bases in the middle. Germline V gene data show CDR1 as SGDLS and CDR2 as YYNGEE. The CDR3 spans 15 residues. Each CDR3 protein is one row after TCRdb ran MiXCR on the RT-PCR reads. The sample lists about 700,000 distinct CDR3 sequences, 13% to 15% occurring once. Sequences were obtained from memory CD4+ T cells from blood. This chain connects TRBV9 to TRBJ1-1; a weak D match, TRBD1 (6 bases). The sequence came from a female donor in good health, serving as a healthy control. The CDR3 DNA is TGTGCCAGCAGCTTCGGCGGACAGTCGAACACTGAAGCTTTCTTT. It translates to CASSFGGQSNTEAFF.